The present T cell receptor (beta chain) was sequenced within a study of T-cell memory formation after mild COVID-19. Study outcomes and limitations: Confirmation was lacking for SARS-CoV-2 specificity of second-wave clones that peaked on day 37. Mainly CM and EM harbored the contracting CD4+ clones; mainly EMRA harbored the CD8+ ones.

On this clonotype: Its antigen is unknown.

Germline values: CDR1 SGHVS, CDR2 FQNEAQ. CDR3 length: 16 amino acids. V was clipped by 0 bases and J by 3 bases, with 13 bases between them. Barcoded TCR alpha and TCR beta cDNA libraries with UMIs came from 5'RACE using constant-segment primers. TCRdb reprocessed the 5' RACE reads with MiXCR, giving one entry per CDR3 protein. Among hundreds of thousands of distinct CDR3 sequences, 17% were seen once, and the ten largest hold around 8.1%. The sequencing sample was made of PBMCs or a T cell subset sorted from them (not recorded which). This rearrangement joins TRBV7-8 to TRBJ2-3; possibly TRBD1 for D (6 bases). This TCR was recovered from an adult woman who had mild COVID-19 (a few samples of this study predate the infection). Cell type and time point are not known. Written as DNA, the CDR3 is TGTGCCAGCAGCTTAGCGATGGCAGGGGAGACAGATACGCAGTATTTT. Residues: CASSLAMAGETDTQYF.